One sample yielded the 13 T cell receptor beta chains listed below, sequenced in a study of blood T cell repertoires in COVID-19. Clones were read by immunoSEQ multiplex PCR, and TCRdb kept only the in-frame ones, dropping some. The repertoire consists of about 130,000 clones, with about four fifths occurring once and the leading ten covering over 2.5%. The sequencing sample was made of peripheral blood. Receptors originate from a woman older than 75 with acute or convalescent COVID-19.

This chain uses TRBV11-2 with TRBJ2-7; a possible D gene is TRBD1 (6 bases). V lost 5 bases, J lost 5 bases, and 10 bases lay in between. The CDR3 length is 12 residues. The germline gives CDR1 SGHAT, CDR2 FQNNGV. The CDR3 DNA follows: TGTGCCAGCAGCCTGGGACAAAACGAGCAGTACTTC. Its translation: CASSLGQNEQYF.

The chain employs TRBV4-1 and TRBJ1-1; 7 bases agree with TRBD1. Germline assignment: CDR1 MGHRA and CDR2 YSYEKL. The CDR3 contains 14 residues. With 0 bases clipped from V and 5 bases from J, the junction kept 3 bases outside the gene matches. Here the CDR3 DNA reads TGCGCCAGCAGCCAAGAGACAGGGAAGACTGAAGCTTTCTTT. This sequence encodes CASSQETGKTEAFF.

The chain carries TRBV6-5 and TRBJ2-3; D is perhaps TRBD2 (7 bases). The CDR3 sequence is 15 residues long. The V end lost 3 bases, the J end lost 4 bases, and 14 bases lay between the germline ends. Germline CDR1 and CDR2: MNHEY and SVGAGI. CDR3 sequence: CASSYDGGGADTQYF. Here the CDR3 DNA reads TGTGCCAGCAGTTATGATGGCGGGGGCGCAGATACGCAGTATTTT.

The chain is built from TRBV6-5 and TRBJ1-5; possibly TRBD1 for D (5 bases). Trimming took off 5 bases at V and 5 bases at J, with 10 bases between the two ends. Germline CDR1 and CDR2: MNHEY and SVGAGI. CDR3 length: 13 amino acids. CDR3 loop: CASSRIRDQPQHF. For the CDR3, the DNA is TGTGCCAGCAGTCGCATCAGGGATCAGCCCCAGCATTTT.

The genes are TRBV5-1 and TRBJ1-2; D is unclear. Germline V gene data show CDR1 as SGHRS and CDR2 as YFSETQ. CDR3 size: 14 residues. V dropped 0 bases and J dropped 2 bases, with 8 bases sitting between them. CDR3 nucleotide sequence: TGCGCCAGCAGCTTGGCCCCAGTCAACTATGGCTACACCTTC. This gives the protein CASSLAPVNYGYTF. Looking up the rest from reference TRBV5-1 and TRBJ1-2 gives the full variable domain: KAGVTQTPRYLIKTRGQQVTLSCSPISGHRSVSWYQQTPGQGLQFLFEYFSETQRNKGNFPGRFSGRQFSNSRSEMNVSTLELGDSALYLCASSLAPVNYGYTFGSGTRLTVV.

The V gene is TRBV10-3, the J gene TRBJ1-2, with a weak D call TRBD1 (6 bases). The germline CDR1 and CDR2 sequences are ENHRY and SYGVKD. CDR3 size: 15 residues. V lost 0 bases and J 8 bases, leaving 16 bases between the germline ends. The CDR3 here is CAISESWAGATGYTF. The CDR3 bases are TGTGCCATCAGTGAGTCATGGGCAGGGGCCACGGGCTACACCTTC.

V is TRBV6-2 or TRBV6-3 and J is TRBJ1-4; D call uncertain. Germline CDR1 and CDR2: MNHEY and SVGEGT. The V gene lost 5 bases and the J gene lost 7 bases, with 11 bases spanning the gap. The CDR3 is made up of 13 amino acids. The CDR3: CASSKITSEKLFF. CDR3 in DNA: TGTGCCAGCAGTAAAATAACGAGTGAAAAACTGTTTTTT.

This clone was seen only once. CDR3 DNA sequence: TGCGCCAGCAGCCTAGGGGGCAATGGAAACACCATATATTTT. Amino acids: CASSLGGNGNTIYF. This sequence joins TRBV5-1 and TRBJ1-3, with TRBD1 matching 7 bases. Germline V gene lookup returns CDR1 SGHRS and CDR2 YFSETQ. The CDR3 runs to 14 residues. V lost 4 bases and J lost 3; bases outside the gene matches: 4.

The V gene is TRBV4-1, the J gene TRBJ1-2; D perhaps matches TRBD1 (5 bases). V lost 3 bases, J lost 3 bases, and 14 bases lay in between. The germline CDR1 and CDR2 sequences are MGHRA and YSYEKL. There are 15 residues in the CDR3. CDR3 residues: CASSHGGSGDYGYTF. DNA of the CDR3: TGCGCCAGCAGCCATGGAGGGTCGGGGGACTATGGCTACACCTTC.

This clone was recorded only once. CDR3 DNA: TGTGCCAGCAGGGAGGACGTTAATTCACCCCTCCACTTT. This translates into CASREDVNSPLHF. The J gene is TRBJ1-6, the V gene TRBV6-4; D remains ambiguous. Germline V gene sequence: CDR1 MRHNA, CDR2 SNTAGT. The CDR3 runs 13 residues. The V gene lost 6 bases and the J gene lost 6 bases, with 9 bases spanning the gap.

V is TRBV2 and J is TRBJ1-1; a weak D match, TRBD1 (6 bases). The CDR3 contains 14 residues. The V end was cut by 5 bases, the J end by 3 bases, with 13 bases between. CDR1 and CDR2 from the germline V gene are SNHLY and FYNNEI. CDR3 loop: CASSFGGADTEAFF. CDR3 sequence (DNA): TGTGCCAGCAGTTTCGGGGGGGCAGACACTGAAGCTTTCTTT.

The rearrangement uses TRBV5-1 and TRBJ1-2; the D gene is possibly TRBD1 (5 bases). V was pared by 1 base and J by 8 bases, with 18 bases between. This CDR3 has 15 amino acids. The germline V gene encodes CDR1 SGHRS and CDR2 YFSETQ. The DNA for the CDR3 is TGCGCCAGCAGCTTGACGCAAGCAGGGTCGGAAGGCTACACCTTC. This encodes CASSLTQAGSEGYTF.

The chain recombines TRBV3-1 (or the pseudogene TRBV3-2) with TRBJ1-3, with D uncertain. The germline V gene has CDR1 LGHDT and CDR2 YNNKEL (reference sequence). The V and J ends lost 2 bases and 0 bases respectively, with 11 bases between them. The CDR3 length is 16 residues. CDR3 bases: TGTGCCAGCAGCCAATCCGCAGGCTTCTCTGGAAACACCATATATTTT. Translated: CASSQSAGFSGNTIYF.